This note documents a single T cell receptor (beta chain) sequence. Its specificity is not known. The CDR3 covers 13 residues. V lost 5 bases and J 3 bases, leaving 9 bases between the germline ends. The germline V gene has CDR1 SGHNT and CDR2 YENEEA. PCR primers comprised 60 Vbeta and 13 Jbeta primers. The method was immunoSEQ multiplex PCR; TCRdb's version includes in-frame clones alone and lacks a portion of them. The sample lists about 140,000 clones, over 70% occurring once. This sample is drawn from a study of cytomegalovirus exposure and HLA in healthy donors. Findings and limits, study-wide: In an earlier analysis, in some 500 donors, most V segments appeared productive either ~90% or ~30% of the time. Sequence variants that were highly shared formed a cluster that was likely a sequencing artifact. Later analysis placed DRB1 highest and HLA-C lowest in TCR association rates, which differed by HLA locus.

The sequence was obtained from a man aged 35 to 55 in good health and CMV-seropositive. The sequencing sample was made of PBMCs. The rearrangement uses TRBV11-3 and TRBJ2-3; D perhaps matches TRBD2 (5 bases). CDR3 amino acids: CASSGRGTDTQYF. The CDR3 DNA sequence: TGTGCCAGCAGCGGGCGCGGGACAGATACGCAGTATTTT.